This TCR beta chain was captured by sequencing in a study of blood T cells in healthy people across ages. Remarks on this clonotype: Sequence at one end of the junction differs from germline and may be a read error.

The total RNA that was extracted per sample amounted to at least 5.5 micrograms. Next came a second PCR, run for about 6 to 12 cycles, which used a sample-barcoded 5' primer along with a J-beta primer mix. All cDNA molecules were each tagged by a template-switch adaptor with 12 random nucleotides. TCRdb used MiXCR to reprocess the 5' RACE reads, holding one entry per CDR3 protein. This sample has around 1,500,000 distinct CDR3 sequences, with 28% found just once. There are 12 residues in the CDR3. Germline-derived CDR1 and CDR2 are LGHDT and YNNKEL (reference sequence). This clonotype was obtained from a young woman in good health. The rearrangement uses TRBV3-1 and TRBJ1-2; no clear D. Sequencing input: blood. CDR3 DNA sequence: TGTGCCGGCAGCCAAGGGCCTGAAGTCTACACCTTC. Its translation is CAGSQGPEVYTF.